The 3 T cell receptor beta chains in this list originate from one sample, sequenced in a study of blood T cells in healthy people across ages. It was with a sample-barcoded 5' primer and a J-beta primer mix that a second PCR of roughly 6 to 12 cycles was run. TCRdb reanalysed the 5' RACE reads using MiXCR and keeps one entry per CDR3 protein. The table includes fewer than 950,000 distinct CDR3 sequences, about 34% detected once. The sample taken for sequencing was blood. These receptors originate from a man younger than 35 in good health.

This rearrangement joins TRBV7-9 to TRBJ2-1; possible D gene TRBD2, 6 bases. Germline V lookup: CDR1 SEHNR, CDR2 FQNEAQ (reference sequence). This CDR3 contains 20 residues. Deletions cut 3 bases from V and 0 bases from J, with 24 bases between. The CDR3 reads CASSFEAGLISLSSYNEQFF. For the CDR3, the DNA is TGTGCCAGCAGCTTTGAGGCAGGACTAATCTCATTGAGCTCCTACAATGAGCAGTTCTTC.

V is TRBV5-1 and J is TRBJ2-1; tentatively, D is TRBD1 or TRBD2 (6 bases each). This CDR3 spans 13 amino acids. Germline lookup yields CDR1 SGHRS and CDR2 YFSETQ. V lost 5 bases and J 6 bases, leaving 12 bases between the germline ends. The CDR3 coding sequence is TGCGCCAGCAGTGGAGGGGGGAGCAATGAGCAGTTCTTC. This gives the protein CASSGGGSNEQFF.

The chain links TRBV7-6 to TRBJ2-7, with D unclear. Germline CDR1 and CDR2: SGHVS and FNYEAQ. The V and J ends lost 1 base and 7 bases respectively, with 14 bases between them. The CDR3 is made up of 14 amino acids. CDR3 loop: CASSLVPGSNEQYF. The DNA of the CDR3 is TGTGCCAGCAGCTTAGTGCCCGGGTCCAATGAGCAGTACTTC.